The 30 T cell receptor beta chains below come from one sample, sequenced in a study of early T cells in non-severe SARS-CoV-2 infection. A single record per CDR3 protein comes from TCRdb applying MiXCR to the 5' RACE reads. The sample holds 40,000 to 50,000 distinct CDR3 sequences, roughly 5.4% seen once. Here the sequenced sample was whole blood, taken at baseline. The source is an adult who was a healthcare worker with PCR-confirmed SARS-CoV-2 infection or an uninfected control (not recorded which).

The CDR3 region has the DNA TGCAGCGCCTATCCAGCGGGGGGCACAGATACGCAGTATTTT. Its translation is CSAYPAGGTDTQYF. The rearrangement joins TRBV29-1 to TRBJ2-3; 8 bases line up with TRBD2. Germline CDR1 SQVTM, CDR2 ANQGSEA. The V and J ends lost 7 bases and 1 base, in that order; junction bases with no gene match: 7. The CDR3 has 14 amino acids.

This clonotype has just a few counts. The J gene is TRBJ2-7, the V gene TRBV28, with no clear D. V lost 11 bases to trimming and J lost 2 bases, with 16 bases between them. This CDR3 is 13 amino acids long. The germline gives CDR1 MDHEN, CDR2 SYDVKM. The CDR3 DNA is TGTGCCTCAGCTAAGGGTGAAACCTACGAGCAGTACTTC. It codes for CASAKGETYEQYF.

This clonotype was counted many times. The chain combines TRBV30 with TRBJ2-1, with TRBD2 identical over 10 bases. Losses at the gene ends were 1 base for V and 4 bases for J; bases not matched to a gene: 1. Germline CDR1 reads GTSNPN; CDR2 reads SVGIG (reference sequence). CDR3 length: 14 amino acids. The CDR3 protein is CAWSGTSGYNEQFF. CDR3 sequence (DNA): TGTGCCTGGAGTGGGACTAGCGGTTACAATGAGCAGTTCTTC.

The chain uses TRBV11-2 and TRBJ2-2; 8 bases line up with TRBD2. The V gene's germline CDR1 is SGHAT and CDR2 FQNNGV. The CDR3 has 15 amino acids. The V gene end was trimmed by 5 bases and the J gene end by 6 bases; junction bases not matched to a gene: 8. CDR3 in DNA: TGTGCCAGCAGCCGGGGGGGGAACGGACCCGGGGAGCTGTTTTTT. Protein sequence: CASSRGGNGPGELFF.

In this sample, this clonotype turned up many times. The CDR3 here is CASSYDGSSYNEQFF. The CDR3 DNA sequence: TGTGCCAGCAGCTATGACGGGAGCTCCTACAATGAGCAGTTCTTC. The gene calls are TRBV7-2 and TRBJ2-1, with D possibly matching TRBD2 (6 bases). The CDR3 is 15 residues long. Germline CDR1 SGHTA, CDR2 FQGNSA. The germline V and J ends were trimmed by 4 bases and 0 bases, with 10 bases remaining between them.

This clonotype showed up many times. The CDR3 protein is CASTRREGPNEQFF. CDR3 nucleotides: TGTGCCAGTACTCGCCGGGAGGGCCCGAATGAGCAGTTCTTC. This chain uses TRBV19 with TRBJ2-1; 8 bases map to TRBD2. Trimming took 7 bases from V and 7 from J; bases not matched to a gene: 9. The germline V gene encodes CDR1 LNHDA and CDR2 SQIVND (reference sequence). The CDR3 is 14 residues long.

This clonotype was counted a few times. V is TRBV27 and J is TRBJ1-1, with TRBD1 matching 9 bases. CDR1 and CDR2 from the germline V gene are MNHEY and SMNVEV (reference sequence). There are 16 residues in the CDR3. The V gene end was trimmed by 5 bases and the J gene end by 0 bases; junction bases not matched to a gene: 7. CDR3 DNA: TGTGCCAGCAGTCTAAGGGGACAGGGCTTGAACACTGAAGCTTTCTTT. Translated: CASSLRGQGLNTEAFF.

This clonotype was recorded many times. The rearrangement links TRBV5-4 to TRBJ2-3, with a possible D match to TRBD2 (5 bases). Germline CDR1 is SGHNT and CDR2 is YYREEE (reference sequence). The CDR3 contains 14 residues. V lost 0 bases to trimming and J lost 2 bases, with 7 bases between them. The CDR3 coding sequence is TGTGCCAGCAGCTTGGGGCGGGTCACAGATACGCAGTATTTT. This codes for CASSLGRVTDTQYF.

The gene calls are TRBV20-1 and TRBJ2-7; 10 positions agree with TRBD2. This CDR3 has 16 amino acids. Looked up from germline, CDR1 is DFQATT and CDR2 is SNEGSKA (reference sequence). Trimming took 2 bases from V and 2 from J; bases not matched to a gene: 9. The CDR3 region has the DNA TGCAGTGCTAGATCGGGATCTAGCGGGGGCCCCTACGAGCAGTACTTC. It codes for CSARSGSSGGPYEQYF.

Ten or more counts support this clonotype. V usage is TRBV24-1 and J usage is TRBJ2-7, with TRBD1 matching 8 bases. Germline CDR1 and CDR2: KGHDR and SFDVKD. The CDR3 runs to 18 residues. V dropped 9 bases and J dropped 0; count of bases not matched to a gene: 18. The CDR3 nucleotides read TGTGCCACCCCACTCCTGGACAGGGAGAGGAAGCCCTCCTACGAGCAGTACTTC. Its protein product is CATPLLDRERKPSYEQYF.

This clonotype was seen repeatedly, ten times or more. V gene TRBV19 combines with J gene TRBJ1-4; weak D call: TRBD1 (5 bases). The CDR3 is 13 residues long. Germline V gene lookup returns CDR1 LNHDA and CDR2 SQIVND (reference sequence). The V gene lost 6 bases and the J gene lost 6 bases, with 11 bases spanning the gap. The CDR3 protein is CASRRGNDEKLFF. The CDR3 DNA reads TGTGCCAGTAGGAGGGGCAACGATGAAAAACTGTTTTTT.

This clonotype occurred many times. The chain couples TRBV23-1 to TRBJ2-1; TRBD2 matches 9 bases. TRBV23-1 is known as an ORF, though its function is uncertain. Losses at the gene ends were 0 bases for V and 3 bases for J; bases not matched to a gene: 3. The CDR3 has 16 residues. CDR3 bases: TGCGCCAGCAGTCAATCCACTAGCGGGCACTACAATGAGCAGTTCTTC. Its translation is CASSQSTSGHYNEQFF.

This clonotype was observed many times. The chain recombines TRBV20-1 with TRBJ2-7, with TRBD2 matching over 13 bases. The CDR3 contains 14 residues. The germline V gene has CDR1 DFQATT and CDR2 SNEGSKA (reference sequence). V dropped 7 bases and J dropped 7; count of bases not matched to a gene: 10. CDR3 amino acids: CSVETGTSGIEQYF. CDR3 sequence (DNA): TGCAGTGTCGAGACCGGGACTAGCGGGATTGAGCAGTACTTC.

Many counts were recorded for this clonotype. The genes are TRBV9 and TRBJ2-7; perhaps TRBD1 as D (6 bases). Germline CDR1 reads SGDLS; CDR2 reads YYNGEE. The CDR3 sequence is 14 residues long. The V end was cut by 3 bases, the J end by 0 bases, with 10 bases between. As DNA, the CDR3 is TGTGCCAGCAGCGCCGGGACATTCTCCTACGAGCAGTACTTC. Translated: CASSAGTFSYEQYF. Filled out from reference TRBV9 and TRBJ2-7, the complete variable domain reads DSGVTQTPKHLITATGQRVTLRCSPRSGDLSVYWYQQSLDQGLQFLIQYYNGEERAKGNILERFSAQQFPDLHSELNLSSLELGDSALYFCASSAGTFSYEQYFGPGTRLTVT.

In its sample, this clonotype was seen a few times. The J gene is TRBJ2-7, the V gene TRBV3-1, with 10 bases lining up with TRBD2. This CDR3 is 18 amino acids long. V shed 0 bases and J 3 bases; nucleotides not matched to a gene: 11. Germline V gene sequence: CDR1 LGHDT, CDR2 YNNKEL (reference sequence). Here the CDR3 reads CASSQDVGLAGVYYEQYF. The CDR3 coding sequence is TGTGCCAGCAGCCAAGATGTCGGGCTAGCGGGAGTATACTACGAGCAGTACTTC.

This clonotype was picked up many times. The chain is built from TRBV5-1 and TRBJ2-3, with 10 nucleotides matching TRBD2. In germline, CDR1 is SGHRS, CDR2 YFSETQ. V lost 4 bases and J lost 2; bases outside the gene matches: 7. The CDR3 runs 16 residues. As DNA, the CDR3 is TGCGCCAGCAGCGCCTGGACTAGCGGAATCACAGATACGCAGTATTTT. Translated: CASSAWTSGITDTQYF. The variable domain in full, with the rest retrieved from reference TRBV5-1 and TRBJ2-3, is KAGVTQTPRYLIKTRGQQVTLSCSPISGHRSVSWYQQTPGQGLQFLFEYFSETQRNKGNFPGRFSGRQFSNSRSEMNVSTLELGDSALYLCASSAWTSGITDTQYFGPGTRLTVL.

J is TRBJ2-2 and V is TRBV5-1, with D possibly matching TRBD1 (5 bases). This CDR3 region has 14 residues. The V and J ends lost 0 bases and 5 bases respectively, with 8 bases between them. Germline CDR1 is SGHRS and CDR2 is YFSETQ. CDR3 sequence reads: CASSLVKGTGELFF. The CDR3 DNA is TGCGCCAGCAGCTTGGTAAAGGGGACCGGGGAGCTGTTTTTT. The full variable domain, rest sourced from reference TRBV5-1 and TRBJ2-2, is KAGVTQTPRYLIKTRGQQVTLSCSPISGHRSVSWYQQTPGQGLQFLFEYFSETQRNKGNFPGRFSGRQFSNSRSEMNVSTLELGDSALYLCASSLVKGTGELFFGEGSRLTVL.

The genes are TRBV10-2 and TRBJ1-2; no clear D gene. V was cut by 11 bases and J by 3 bases, with 16 bases left in between. CDR1 WSHSY and CDR2 SAAADI come from the germline V gene. CDR3 length: 13 amino acids. The CDR3 coding sequence is TGCGCCGGGGAGTCGATCCCTCACTATGGCTACACCTTC. Translation gives CAGESIPHYGYTF.

This clonotype has a count of ten or more. The chain joins TRBV6-5 to TRBJ1-1; possible D gene TRBD1, 6 bases. The CDR3 loop spans 14 amino acids. Germline lookup yields CDR1 MNHEY and CDR2 SVGAGI. The V and J ends lost 5 bases and 4 bases respectively, with 14 bases between them. DNA for the CDR3: TGTGCCAGCAGTCCGGGGGGAGGGGGCACTGAAGCTTTCTTT. This sequence encodes CASSPGGGGTEAFF.

The chain links TRBV20-1 to TRBJ2-5, with D perhaps being TRBD1 or TRBD2 (5 bases each). Germline CDR1 and CDR2: DFQATT and SNEGSKA (reference sequence). V shed 8 bases and J shed 2 bases, with 12 bases lying between them. This CDR3 is built from 12 residues. The CDR3 region is CSSRDHQETQYF. CDR3 nucleotides: TGCAGTTCCCGGGACCATCAAGAGACCCAGTACTTC.

This clonotype was recorded at least ten times. This rearrangement joins TRBV28 to TRBJ2-5, with 15 nucleotides matching TRBD2. Per the germline V gene, CDR1 is MDHEN and CDR2 is SYDVKM. Trimming at V came to 1 base and at J to 4 bases, leaving 10 bases not matched to a gene. The CDR3 extends over 19 amino acids. CDR3 DNA: TGTGCCAGCAGTTTATCCCCGGGACTAGCGGGAGGAGTCGGAGAGACCCAGTACTTC. Translated: CASSLSPGLAGGVGETQYF.

This clonotype came up many times. The gene calls are TRBV6-1 and TRBJ2-1; TRBD2 aligns across 14 bases. V shed 7 bases, J shed 7 bases, and the junction held 3 bases outside the gene matches. CDR3 length equals 14 residues. Germline values: CDR1 MNHNS, CDR2 SASEGT. In nucleotides, the CDR3 is TGTGCCAGCAAGCGACTAGCGGGAGGGAATGAGCAGTTCTTC. Protein: CASKRLAGGNEQFF.

This clonotype was picked up many times. This chain links TRBV18 with TRBJ2-7, with 11 bases matching TRBD2. The ends lost 6 bases at V and 3 bases at J; junction bases unmatched: 7. The CDR3 extends over 15 amino acids. CDR1 KGHSH and CDR2 LQKENI come from the germline V gene. The CDR3 nucleotides read TGTGCCAGCTCTCCGGGGACTAGCGGCCTCTACGAGCAGTACTTC. It encodes CASSPGTSGLYEQYF. The variable domain in full, completed from reference TRBV18 and TRBJ2-7, reads NAGVMQNPRHLVRRRGQEARLRCSPMKGHSHVYWYRQLPEEGLKFMVYLQKENIIDESGMPKERFSAEFPKEGPSILRIQQVVRGDSAAYFCASSPGTSGLYEQYFGPGTRLTVT.

The table lists this clonotype with many counts. The chain recombines TRBV25-1 with TRBJ2-7, with 8 bases lining up with TRBD1. Looked up from germline, CDR1 is MGHDK and CDR2 is SYGVNS. Trimming removed 8 bases from V and 6 bases from J; junction bases left unmatched: 0. This CDR3 has 10 residues. The CDR3 DNA is TGTGCCAGCGGACAGGGCGAGCAGTACTTC. Amino acid sequence: CASGQGEQYF.

This clonotype appeared a few times. This sequence joins TRBV19 and TRBJ1-1; D remains ambiguous. From germline, CDR1 is LNHDA and CDR2 SQIVND (reference sequence). The CDR3 is made up of 14 amino acids. V lost 1 base, J lost 6 bases, and 12 bases lay in between. CDR3 sequence reads: CASSIGSLAAEAFF. For the CDR3, the DNA is TGTGCCAGTAGTATAGGGAGCCTGGCCGCTGAAGCTTTCTTT.

This clonotype showed up many times. This rearrangement joins TRBV12-3 or TRBV12-4 to TRBJ2-7; D gene uncertain. The CDR3 is 12 residues long. Trimming stripped 7 bases from V and 8 bases from J, with 15 bases between. The CDR3 DNA sequence: TGTGCCAGCACCGTGACTGACTCAAAGCAGTACTTC. It encodes CASTVTDSKQYF.

This clonotype was counted at least ten times. This chain connects TRBV11-2 to TRBJ2-1, with D perhaps TRBD2 (6 bases). CDR3 size: 14 residues. V was trimmed by 7 bases and J by 5 bases, leaving 15 bases between them. In germline, CDR1 is SGHAT, CDR2 FQNNGV. CDR3 DNA sequence: TGTGCCAGCAAGTCGGGGGATAGGGACAATGAGCAGTTCTTC. Translating gives CASKSGDRDNEQFF.

This clonotype was found a few times. The genes are TRBV6-1 and TRBJ2-1, with 13 bases that match TRBD2. Germline CDR1 and CDR2: MNHNS and SASEGT. J gave up 3 bases and V 4 bases, and 0 bases lay outside the gene matches. This CDR3 has 15 residues. CDR3 residues: CASSGTSGSYNEQFF. DNA of the CDR3: TGTGCCAGCAGTGGGACTAGCGGGAGCTACAATGAGCAGTTCTTC.

The rearrangement joins TRBV11-2 to TRBJ2-3, with 8 nucleotides matching TRBD1. This CDR3 is 18 amino acids long. Per germline, CDR1 SGHAT and CDR2 FQNNGV. V lost 5 bases to trimming and J lost 0 bases; unmatched junction nucleotides: 13. CDR3 loop: CASSQGQGTSSSTDTQYF. The DNA for the CDR3 is TGTGCCAGCAGCCAAGGACAGGGAACATCTTCTAGCACAGATACGCAGTATTTT.

The sample holds many counts of this clonotype. The chain combines TRBV24-1 with TRBJ2-5; no clear D. Looked up from germline, CDR1 is KGHDR and CDR2 is SFDVKD. The V and J ends lost 6 bases and 5 bases respectively, with 9 bases between them. This CDR3 is 12 amino acids long. In nucleotides, the CDR3 is TGTGCCACCAGTTCGCTTGGGGAGACCCAGTACTTC. This sequence encodes CATSSLGETQYF.